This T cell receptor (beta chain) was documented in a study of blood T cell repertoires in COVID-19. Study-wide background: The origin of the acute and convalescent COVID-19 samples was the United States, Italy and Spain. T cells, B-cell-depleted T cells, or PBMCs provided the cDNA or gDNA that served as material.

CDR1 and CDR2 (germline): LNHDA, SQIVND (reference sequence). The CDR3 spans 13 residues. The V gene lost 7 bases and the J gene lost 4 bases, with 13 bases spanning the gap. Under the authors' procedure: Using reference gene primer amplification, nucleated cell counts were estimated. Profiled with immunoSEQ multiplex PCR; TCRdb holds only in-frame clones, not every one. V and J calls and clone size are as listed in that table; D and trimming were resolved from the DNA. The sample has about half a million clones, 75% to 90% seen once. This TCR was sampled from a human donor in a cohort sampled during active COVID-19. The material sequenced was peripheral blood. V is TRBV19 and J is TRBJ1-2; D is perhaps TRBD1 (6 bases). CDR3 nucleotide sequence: TGTGCCAGTACCCCGGACAGACTCTATGGCTACACCTTC. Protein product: CASTPDRLYGYTF.